The 14 T cell receptor beta chains below come from one sample, sequenced in a study of metastatic and nonmetastatic thyroid tumors. TCRdb re-clonotyped the PCR reads via MiXCR. The sample lists around 34,000 clones, over 15% occurring once. Nobody among the patients had been given any treatment before thyroid surgery. Material: blood. These TCRs come from a female donor with papillary thyroid cancer or a benign thyroid nodule (not recorded which). Some clones in this sample may be carry-over from other donors' samples.

This clone was detected many times. This sequence joins TRBV28 and TRBJ2-3; TRBD1 matches at 11 bases. The CDR3 spans 15 residues. Unmatched junction bases numbered 6, after V lost 8 bases and J lost 2 bases. CDR1 MDHEN and CDR2 SYDVKM come from the germline V gene. The CDR3 loop is CASSRDRGFTDTQYF. CDR3 nucleotide sequence: TGTGCCAGCTCCCGGGACAGGGGGTTCACAGATACGCAGTATTTT. The full variable domain, its missing parts supplied by reference TRBV28 and TRBJ2-3, is DVKVTQSSRYLVKRTGEKVFLECVQDMDHENMFWYRQDPGLGLRLIYFSYDVKMKEKGDIPEGYSVSREKKERFSLILESASTNQTSMYLCASSRDRGFTDTQYFGPGTRLTVL.

This clone has more than one count but fewer than ten. The genes are TRBV6-1 and TRBJ2-3; TRBD2 aligns across 8 bases. The V gene's germline CDR1 is MNHNS and CDR2 SASEGT. CDR3 length equals 14 residues. Trimming removed 3 bases from V and 7 bases from J; junction bases left unmatched: 6. The DNA for the CDR3 is TGTGCCAGCAGTGAGCCAGCGGGAGTGTATACGCAGTATTTT. It yields the protein CASSEPAGVYTQYF.

Many counts were recorded for this clone. J is TRBJ2-3 and V is TRBV6-1; the D is unclear. CDR3 length: 12 residues. The V end lost 5 bases, the J end lost 2 bases, and 5 bases lay between the germline ends. Germline V gene lookup returns CDR1 MNHNS and CDR2 SASEGT. CDR3 sequence (DNA): TGTGCCAGCAGTTTTGACACAGATACGCAGTATTTT. Amino acids: CASSFDTDTQYF.

As regards this clone: A much larger clonotype is one base distant, so this may be a read error. The V gene is TRBV5-6, the J gene TRBJ2-1; a weak D match, TRBD2 (6 bases). Trimming shortened V by 0 bases and J by 10 bases, and 17 bases separated the two germline ends. The CDR3 is 15 residues long. Germline loops: CDR1 SGHDT, CDR2 YYEEEE. The CDR3 spells CASSLDPSVRGEQFF. CDR3 nucleotide sequence: TGTGCCAGCAGCTTGGACCCTAGCGTGAGAGGGGAGCAGTTCTTC.

This clone was detected many times. The chain couples TRBV5-5 to TRBJ1-2, with 9 positions matching TRBD1. With V trimmed by 2 bases and J by 1 base, 6 bases remained unmatched. Germline V gives CDR1 SGHKS, CDR2 YYEKEE (reference sequence). There are 16 residues in the CDR3. The CDR3 here is CASSFGGQGLNYGYTF. In nucleotides, the CDR3 is TGTGCCAGCAGCTTCGGGGGACAGGGCCTTAACTATGGCTACACCTTC.

In this sample, this clone turned up many times. The rearrangement uses TRBV6-1 and TRBJ1-1; D is possibly TRBD1 (5 bases). The germline CDR1 and CDR2 sequences are MNHNS and SASEGT. The CDR3 has 14 amino acids. Between the trimmed V and J ends, which lost 5 bases and 1 base, there was a span of 11 bases. CDR3 amino acids: CASSPGPQNTEAFF. CDR3 nucleotide sequence: TGTGCCAGCAGTCCGGGACCGCAGAACACTGAAGCTTTCTTT.

This clone was seen many times. The rearrangement uses TRBV20-1 and TRBJ2-1; the D gene is possibly TRBD2 (6 bases). Germline CDR1 is DFQATT and CDR2 is SNEGSKA (reference sequence). Between the trimmed V and J ends, which lost 6 bases and 6 bases, there was a span of 15 bases. The CDR3 length is 13 residues. CDR3: CSAGRLGRNEQFF. CDR3 in DNA: TGCAGTGCGGGTCGACTAGGGCGCAATGAGCAGTTCTTC.

This sequence joins TRBV20-1 and TRBJ2-7; maybe TRBD1 (5 bases). Trimming removed 2 bases from V and 5 bases from J, with 13 bases in between. CDR3 length: 13 residues. From germline, CDR1 is DFQATT and CDR2 SNEGSKA (reference sequence). CDR3 sequence: CSARMTVRHEQYF. CDR3 DNA sequence: TGCAGTGCTAGAATGACAGTGCGCCACGAGCAGTACTTC.

This clone was observed at least ten times. This rearrangement joins TRBV9 to TRBJ2-1, with 9 nucleotides matching TRBD2. Germline loops: CDR1 SGDLS, CDR2 YYNGEE. V shed 2 bases and J 0 bases; nucleotides not matched to a gene: 9. This CDR3 is 18 amino acids long. The CDR3 nucleotides are TGTGCCAGCAGCGTCGGTAGCGGGGGTTATAGCTCCTACAATGAGCAGTTCTTC. Translated, it gives CASSVGSGGYSSYNEQFF.

To note about this clone: Compared with germline, one end of the junction differs, possibly owing to a read error. This sequence joins TRBV20-1 and TRBJ2-2; 7 positions agree with TRBD2. The germline CDR1 and CDR2 sequences are DFQATT and SNEGSKA (reference sequence). The CDR3 extends over 15 amino acids. The CDR3 bases are TGCAGTGCTAGATGCGGGGGTTCGGACACCGTGGAGCTGTTTTTT. Protein: CSARCGGSDTVELFF.

This clone was seen repeatedly, ten times or more. This chain connects TRBV10-3 to TRBJ1-2; D unresolved. V shed 8 bases and J shed 4 bases, with 8 bases lying between them. This CDR3 is 11 amino acids long. CDR1 and CDR2 from the germline V gene are ENHRY and SYGVKD. Here the CDR3 reads CAIGEIYGYTF. CDR3 sequence (DNA): TGTGCCATCGGAGAGATCTATGGCTACACCTTC.

V usage is TRBV5-8 and J usage is TRBJ2-5, with 12 bases that match TRBD1. After removal of 3 bases from V and 4 bases from J, the junction contained 7 bases not matched to a gene. The CDR3 length is 16 residues. Germline CDR1 and CDR2: SGHTS and YDEGEE. The CDR3 is CASSSGTGGYSETQYF. The CDR3 DNA follows: TGTGCCAGCAGCTCCGGGACAGGGGGCTATTCAGAGACCCAGTACTTC.

This clone was detected ten times or more. This sample includes further DNA sequences coding for the same CDR3. V gene TRBV7-3 combines with J gene TRBJ2-7, with D hard to call. Per germline, CDR1 SGHTA and CDR2 FQGTGA. The CDR3 loop spans 13 amino acids. Between the trimmed V and J ends, which lost 8 bases and 0 bases, there was a span of 11 bases. The CDR3 loop is CASLPRSSYEQYF. The DNA for the CDR3 is TGTGCCAGCCTCCCGCGAAGCTCCTACGAGCAGTACTTC.

There are many counts of this clone. The chain recombines TRBV7-3 with TRBJ2-3, with TRBD2 matching over 7 bases. J was trimmed by 2 bases and V by 5 bases; bases with no gene match: 10. Germline values: CDR1 SGHTA, CDR2 FQGTGA. The CDR3 covers 16 residues. CDR3 sequence reads: CASSLAGTTYTDTQYF. CDR3 in DNA: TGTGCCAGCAGCCTAGCCGGGACTACCTACACAGATACGCAGTATTTT.